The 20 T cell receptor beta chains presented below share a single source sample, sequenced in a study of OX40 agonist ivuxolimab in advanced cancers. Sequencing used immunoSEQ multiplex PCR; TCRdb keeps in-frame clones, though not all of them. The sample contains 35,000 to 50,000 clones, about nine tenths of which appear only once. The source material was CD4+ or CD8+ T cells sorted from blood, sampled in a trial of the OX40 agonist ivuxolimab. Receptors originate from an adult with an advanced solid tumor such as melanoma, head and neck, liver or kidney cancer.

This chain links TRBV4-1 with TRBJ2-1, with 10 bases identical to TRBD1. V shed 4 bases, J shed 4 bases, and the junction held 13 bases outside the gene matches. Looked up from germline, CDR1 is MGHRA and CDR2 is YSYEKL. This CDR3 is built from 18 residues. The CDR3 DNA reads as TGCGCCAGCAGCCGGGGGACAGGGGACCCCTCGAGGTACAATGAGCAGTTCTTC. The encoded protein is CASSRGTGDPSRYNEQFF.

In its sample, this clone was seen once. Written as DNA, the CDR3 is TGTGCCAGCAGCTTACCAGTCCCGGGACAGGGGGCCTGGTATGGCTACACCTTC. Translation gives CASSLPVPGQGAWYGYTF. The rearrangement links TRBV7-9 to TRBJ1-2, with 12 bases identical to TRBD1. The germline V gene encodes CDR1 SEHNR and CDR2 FQNEAQ (reference sequence). V shed 2 bases and J 5 bases; nucleotides not matched to a gene: 12. The CDR3 consists of 18 residues. The whole variable domain, filled in from reference TRBV7-9 and TRBJ1-2, reads DTGVSQNPRHKITKRGQNVTFRCDPISEHNRLYWYRQTLGQGPEFLTYFQNEAQLEKSRLLSDRFSAERPKGSFSTLEIQRTEQGDSAMYLCASSLPVPGQGAWYGYTFGSGTRLTVV.

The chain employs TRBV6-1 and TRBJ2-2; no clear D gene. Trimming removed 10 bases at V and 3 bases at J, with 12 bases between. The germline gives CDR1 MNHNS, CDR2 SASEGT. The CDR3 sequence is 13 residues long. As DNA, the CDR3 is TGTGCCACCTCGGGCGCCGACACCGGGGAGCTGTTTTTT. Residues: CATSGADTGELFF.

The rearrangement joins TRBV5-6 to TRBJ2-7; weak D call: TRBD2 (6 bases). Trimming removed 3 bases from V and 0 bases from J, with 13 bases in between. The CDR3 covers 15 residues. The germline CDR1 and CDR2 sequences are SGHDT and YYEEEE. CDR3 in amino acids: CASSWDPGASYEQYF. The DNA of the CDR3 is TGTGCCAGCAGCTGGGACCCGGGAGCCTCCTACGAGCAGTACTTC.

CDR3 DNA: TGTGCCAGCAGTTCAGGGGTGTCCTACAATGAGCAGTTCTTC. Translated, it gives CASSSGVSYNEQFF. The chain carries TRBV27 and TRBJ2-1; possible D gene TRBD1, 6 bases. The germline V gene encodes CDR1 MNHEY and CDR2 SMNVEV (reference sequence). V gave up 4 bases and J gave up 1 base, with 8 bases separating them. This CDR3 is 14 amino acids long.

As DNA, the CDR3 is TGTGCCTCCCACGGGGGGGCGAGTGAAAAACTGTTTTTT. Translation: CASHGGASEKLFF. J is TRBJ1-4 and V is TRBV19; a weak D match, TRBD1 (6 bases). Germline CDR1 is LNHDA and CDR2 is SQIVND (reference sequence). The V end was cut by 11 bases, the J end by 7 bases, with 17 bases between. This CDR3 is built from 13 residues.

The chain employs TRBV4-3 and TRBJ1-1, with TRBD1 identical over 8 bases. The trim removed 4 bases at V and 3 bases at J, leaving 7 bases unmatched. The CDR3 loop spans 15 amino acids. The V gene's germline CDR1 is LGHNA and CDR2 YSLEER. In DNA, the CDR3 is TGCGCCAGCAGCCGCCTGACAGGGGCAGACACTGAAGCTTTCTTT. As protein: CASSRLTGADTEAFF.

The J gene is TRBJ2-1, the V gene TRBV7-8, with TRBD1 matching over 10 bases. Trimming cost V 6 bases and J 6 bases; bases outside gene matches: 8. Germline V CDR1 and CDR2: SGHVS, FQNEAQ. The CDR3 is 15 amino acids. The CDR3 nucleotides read TGTGCCAGCAGTTACGGGACAGGGGTATTCAATGAGCAGTTCTTC. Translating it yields CASSYGTGVFNEQFF. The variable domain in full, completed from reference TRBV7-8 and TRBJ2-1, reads GAGVSQSPRYKVAKRGQDVALRCDPISGHVSLFWYQQALGQGPEFLTYFQNEAQLDKSGLPSDRFFAERPEGSVSTLKIQRTQQEDSAVYLCASSYGTGVFNEQFFGPGTRLTVL.

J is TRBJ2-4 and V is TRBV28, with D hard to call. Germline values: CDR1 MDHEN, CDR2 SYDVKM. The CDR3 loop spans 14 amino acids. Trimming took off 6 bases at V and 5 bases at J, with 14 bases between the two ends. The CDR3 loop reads CASSPPKAENIQYF. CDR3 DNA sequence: TGTGCCAGCAGCCCCCCGAAGGCCGAAAACATTCAGTACTTC.

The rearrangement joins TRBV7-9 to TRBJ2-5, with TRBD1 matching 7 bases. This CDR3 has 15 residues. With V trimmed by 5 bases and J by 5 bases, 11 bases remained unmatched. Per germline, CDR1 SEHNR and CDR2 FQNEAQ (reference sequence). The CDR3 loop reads CASSPLQGRQETQYF. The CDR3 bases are TGTGCCAGCAGCCCATTACAGGGGCGCCAGGAGACCCAGTACTTC.

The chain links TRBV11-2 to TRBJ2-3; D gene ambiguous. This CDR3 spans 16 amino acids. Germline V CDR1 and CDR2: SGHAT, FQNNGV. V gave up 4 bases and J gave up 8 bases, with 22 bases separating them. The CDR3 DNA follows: TGTGCCAGCAGCTACTCCGCGGAGTTAGTGTGGGCTACGCAGTATTTT. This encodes CASSYSAELVWATQYF.

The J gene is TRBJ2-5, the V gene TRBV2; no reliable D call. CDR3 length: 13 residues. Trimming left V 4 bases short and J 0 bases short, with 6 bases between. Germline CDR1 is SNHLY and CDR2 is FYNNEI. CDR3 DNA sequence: TGTGCCAGCAGTGTGGGGAACCAAGAGACCCAGTACTTC. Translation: CASSVGNQETQYF.

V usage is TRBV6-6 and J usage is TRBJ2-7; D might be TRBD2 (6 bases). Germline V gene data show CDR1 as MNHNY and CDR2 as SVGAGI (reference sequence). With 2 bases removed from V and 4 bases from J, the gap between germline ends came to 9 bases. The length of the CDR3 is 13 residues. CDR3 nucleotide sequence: TGTGCCAGCAGTTACCGGGAGACGTACGAGCAGTACTTC. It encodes CASSYRETYEQYF.

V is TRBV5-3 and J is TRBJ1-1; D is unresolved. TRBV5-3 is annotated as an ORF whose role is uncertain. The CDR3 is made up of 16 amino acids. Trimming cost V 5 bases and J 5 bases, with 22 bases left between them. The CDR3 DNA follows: TGTGCCAGAAGTTCCGAGGACGGGCAACGAGGAACTGAAGCTTTCTTT. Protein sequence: CARSSEDGQRGTEAFF.

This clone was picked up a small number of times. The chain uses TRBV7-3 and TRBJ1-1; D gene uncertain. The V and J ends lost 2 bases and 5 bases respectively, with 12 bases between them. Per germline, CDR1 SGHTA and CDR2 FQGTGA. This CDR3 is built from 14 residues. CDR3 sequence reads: CASSLGLLGTEAFF. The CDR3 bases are TGTGCCAGCAGCTTAGGGCTCCTTGGGACTGAAGCTTTCTTT.

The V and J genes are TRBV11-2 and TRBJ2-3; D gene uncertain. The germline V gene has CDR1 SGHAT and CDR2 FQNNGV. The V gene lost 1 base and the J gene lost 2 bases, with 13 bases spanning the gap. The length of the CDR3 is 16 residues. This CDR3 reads CASSLGPRSITDTQYF. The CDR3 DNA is TGTGCCAGCAGCTTAGGCCCTCGCTCGATCACAGATACGCAGTATTTT.

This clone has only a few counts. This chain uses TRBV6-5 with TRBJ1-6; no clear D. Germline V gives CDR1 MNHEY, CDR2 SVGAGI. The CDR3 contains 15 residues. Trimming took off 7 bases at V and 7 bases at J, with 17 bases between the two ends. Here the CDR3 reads CASNDSPPWNSPLHF. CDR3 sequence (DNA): TGTGCCAGCAATGATAGCCCACCCTGGAATTCACCCCTCCACTTT.

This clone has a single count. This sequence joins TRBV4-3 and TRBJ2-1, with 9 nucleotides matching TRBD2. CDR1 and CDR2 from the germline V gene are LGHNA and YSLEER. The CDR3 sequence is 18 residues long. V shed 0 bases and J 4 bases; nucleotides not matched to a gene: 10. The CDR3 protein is CASSQDQYSGGAYNEQFF. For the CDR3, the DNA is TGCGCCAGCAGCCAAGATCAGTATAGCGGGGGCGCTTACAATGAGCAGTTCTTC.

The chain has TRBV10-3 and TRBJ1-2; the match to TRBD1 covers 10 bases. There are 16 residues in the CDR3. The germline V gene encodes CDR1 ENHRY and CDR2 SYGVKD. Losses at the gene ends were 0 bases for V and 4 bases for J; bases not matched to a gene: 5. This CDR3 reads CAISESRTGGSYGYTF. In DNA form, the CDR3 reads TGTGCCATCAGTGAGTCGAGGACAGGGGGGAGCTATGGCTACACCTTC.

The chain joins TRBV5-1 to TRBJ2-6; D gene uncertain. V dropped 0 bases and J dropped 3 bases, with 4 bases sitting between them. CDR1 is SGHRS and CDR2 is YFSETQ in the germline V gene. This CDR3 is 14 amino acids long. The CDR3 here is CASSLAGGANVLTF. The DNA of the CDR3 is TGCGCCAGCAGCTTGGCCGGTGGGGCCAACGTCCTGACTTTC.